This TCR beta chain comes out of a study of molecular identifiers for immune sequencing clone quantification. A CD8+CD4-CCR7+CD45RA+ gate was used to sort naive CD8 T cells. Preparation of the bulk TCR libraries relied on previously described methods and listed TCR primers. A single record per CDR3 protein comes from TCRdb applying MiXCR to the PCR reads. Among about 510,000 distinct CDR3 sequences listed, 20% to 25% were seen once. The sample holds one count of this clonotype. Its antigen is as yet unknown. This sequence may be a read error, since a much larger clone differs from it by one base. The CDR3 covers 13 residues. Per germline, CDR1 SEHNR and CDR2 FQNEAQ (reference sequence). Study-wide results and limits: Same-barcode identical TCR molecules could make highly expanded clones look smaller than they are.

This clonotype was obtained from a human donor in good health. Some libraries in this study had Jurkat cell RNA spiked in. The sequenced sample consisted of naive CD8+ T cells from blood, with Jurkat cell RNA spiked in. The subset here: FACS-sorted CD8+CD4-CCR7+CD45RA+ naive T cells. The chain carries TRBV7-9 and TRBJ2-3; the D is unclear. The J call may be incorrect, as the DNA end agrees better with TRBJ1-5. CDR3 sequence reads: CASCYPGTDTQHF. Here the CDR3 DNA reads TGTGCCAGCTGCTATCCGGGCACAGATACGCAGCATTTT.